The entry below describes one TCR beta chain. The data originate from a study of blood T cell repertoires in COVID-19. The overall study: T cells, B-cell-depleted T cells, or PBMCs provided the cDNA or gDNA that served as material.

Libraries were prepared by immunoSEQ multiplex PCR; TCRdb keeps only in-frame clonotypes and omits some of them. The table records approximately 100,000 clones, over 70% of them present only once. CDR1 and CDR2 (germline): MNHEY, SVGEGT. This CDR3 is built from 13 residues. Trimming pared 0 bases from V and 2 bases from J, leaving 5 bases between. The chain has TRBV6-2 or TRBV6-3 and TRBJ2-7; no clear D. This receptor was identified in a man aged 50 to 60 with acute or convalescent COVID-19. The sample taken for sequencing was peripheral blood. Here the CDR3 DNA reads TGTGCCAGCAGTTACTCCAGGACCTACGAGCAGTACTTC. Its translation: CASSYSRTYEQYF.